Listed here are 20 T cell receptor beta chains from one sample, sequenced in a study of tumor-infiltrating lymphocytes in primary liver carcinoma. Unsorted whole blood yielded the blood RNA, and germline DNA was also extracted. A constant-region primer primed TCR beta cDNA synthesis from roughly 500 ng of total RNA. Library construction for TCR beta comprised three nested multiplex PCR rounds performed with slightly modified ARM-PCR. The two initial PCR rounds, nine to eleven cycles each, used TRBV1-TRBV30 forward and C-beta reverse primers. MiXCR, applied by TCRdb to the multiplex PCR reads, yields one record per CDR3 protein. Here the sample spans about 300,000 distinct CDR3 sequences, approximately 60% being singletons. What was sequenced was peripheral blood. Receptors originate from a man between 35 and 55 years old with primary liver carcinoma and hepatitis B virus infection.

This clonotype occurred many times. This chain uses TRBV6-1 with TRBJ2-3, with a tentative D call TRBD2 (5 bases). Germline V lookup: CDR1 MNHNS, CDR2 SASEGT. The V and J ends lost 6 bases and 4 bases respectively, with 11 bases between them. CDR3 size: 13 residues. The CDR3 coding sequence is TGTGCCAGCAGCCCAGCGAGGGCAGATACGCAGTATTTT. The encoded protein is CASSPARADTQYF.

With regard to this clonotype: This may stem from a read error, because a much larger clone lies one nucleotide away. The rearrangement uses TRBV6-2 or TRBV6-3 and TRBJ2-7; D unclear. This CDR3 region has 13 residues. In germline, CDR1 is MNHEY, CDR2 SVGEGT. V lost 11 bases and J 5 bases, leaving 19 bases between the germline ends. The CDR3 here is CASTRSLSDEQYF. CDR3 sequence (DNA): TGTGCCTCAACCCGGTCCCTTTCGGACGAGCAGTACTTC.

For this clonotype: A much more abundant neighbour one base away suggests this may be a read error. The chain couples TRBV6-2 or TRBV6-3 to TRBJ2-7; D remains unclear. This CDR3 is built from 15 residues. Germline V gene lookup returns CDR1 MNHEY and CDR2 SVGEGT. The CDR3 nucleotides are TGTGCCAGCAGATACTTGGTCAGACCAACCTACGAGCAGTACTTC. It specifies CASRYLVRPTYEQYF.

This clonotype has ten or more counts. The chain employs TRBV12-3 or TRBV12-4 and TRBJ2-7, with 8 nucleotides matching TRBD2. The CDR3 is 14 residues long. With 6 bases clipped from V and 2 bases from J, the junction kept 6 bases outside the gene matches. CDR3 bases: TGTGCCAGCAGAGCCCCGGGGGGGGCCTACGAGCAGTACTTC. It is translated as CASRAPGGAYEQYF.

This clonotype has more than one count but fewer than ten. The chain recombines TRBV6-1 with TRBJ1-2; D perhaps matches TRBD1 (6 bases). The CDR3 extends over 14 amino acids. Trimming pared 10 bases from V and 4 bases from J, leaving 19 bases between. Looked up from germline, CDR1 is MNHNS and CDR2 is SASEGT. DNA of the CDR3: TGTGCCACCTATGCTTCGGGGGGCGGCTATGGCTACACCTTC. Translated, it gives CATYASGGGYGYTF.

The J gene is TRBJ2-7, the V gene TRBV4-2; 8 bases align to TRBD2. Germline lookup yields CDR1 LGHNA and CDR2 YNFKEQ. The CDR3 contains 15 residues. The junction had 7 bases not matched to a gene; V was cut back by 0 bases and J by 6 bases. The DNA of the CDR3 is TGTGCCAGCAGCCAAGACTCGACTAGCGTTTTCGAGCAGTACTTC. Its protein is CASSQDSTSVFEQYF.

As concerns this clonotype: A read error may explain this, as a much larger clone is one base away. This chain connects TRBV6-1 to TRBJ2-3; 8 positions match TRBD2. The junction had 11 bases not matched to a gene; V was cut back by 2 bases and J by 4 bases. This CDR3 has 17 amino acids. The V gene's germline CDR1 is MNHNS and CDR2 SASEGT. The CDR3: CASSERLAGTRSDTQYF. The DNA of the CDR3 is TGTGCCAGCAGTGAACGGTTAGCGGGAACTCGATCAGATACGCAGTATTTT.

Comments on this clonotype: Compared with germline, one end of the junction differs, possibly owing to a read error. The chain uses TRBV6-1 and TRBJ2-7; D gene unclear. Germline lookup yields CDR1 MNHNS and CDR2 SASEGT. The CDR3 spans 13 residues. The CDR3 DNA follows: TGCGCCAGCAGTGATGGCCAGTTTACCGAGCAGTACTTC. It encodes CASSDGQFTEQYF.

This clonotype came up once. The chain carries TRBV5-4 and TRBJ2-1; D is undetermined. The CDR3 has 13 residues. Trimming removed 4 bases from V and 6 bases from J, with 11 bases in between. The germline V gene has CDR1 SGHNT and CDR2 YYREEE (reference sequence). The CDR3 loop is CASSPGSPNEQFF. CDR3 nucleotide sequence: TGTGCCAGCAGCCCGGGTTCTCCCAATGAGCAGTTCTTC.

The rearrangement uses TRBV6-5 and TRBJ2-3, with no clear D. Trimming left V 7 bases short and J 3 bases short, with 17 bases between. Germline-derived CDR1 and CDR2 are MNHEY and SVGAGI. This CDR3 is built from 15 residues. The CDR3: CASMSVGSSTDTQYF. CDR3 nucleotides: TGTGCCAGCATGTCGGTGGGTTCTAGTACAGATACGCAGTATTTT.

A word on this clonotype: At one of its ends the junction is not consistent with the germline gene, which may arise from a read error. The CDR3 DNA is TGTGCCAGCAGCTTGACAGTCGGGAGCTACGATCAGTACTTC. Encoded protein: CASSLTVGSYDQYF. The chain couples TRBV5-6 to TRBJ2-7, with D perhaps matching TRBD2 (6 bases). The CDR3 length is 14 residues. CDR1 is SGHDT, CDR2 YYEEEE, per germline. Together with reference TRBV5-6 and TRBJ2-7, the CDR3 gives the full variable domain: DAGVTQSPTHLIKTRGQQVTLRCSPKSGHDTVSWYQQALGQGPQFIFQYYEEEERQRGNFPDRFSGHQFPNYSSELNVNALLLGDSALYLCASSLTVGSYDQYFGPGTRLTVT.

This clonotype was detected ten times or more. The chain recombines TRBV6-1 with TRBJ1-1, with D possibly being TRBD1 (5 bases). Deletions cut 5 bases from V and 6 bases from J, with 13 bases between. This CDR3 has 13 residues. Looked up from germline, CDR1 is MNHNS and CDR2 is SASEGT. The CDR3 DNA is TGTGCCAGCAGTAAAGGCGGGGGGTCTGAAGCTTTCTTT. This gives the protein CASSKGGGSEAFF.

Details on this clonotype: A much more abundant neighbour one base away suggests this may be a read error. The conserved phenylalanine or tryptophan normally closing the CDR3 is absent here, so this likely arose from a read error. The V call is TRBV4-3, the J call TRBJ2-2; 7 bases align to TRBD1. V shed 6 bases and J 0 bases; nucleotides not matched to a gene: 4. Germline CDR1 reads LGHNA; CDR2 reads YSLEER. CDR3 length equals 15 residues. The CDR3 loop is CASSPDRANTGELFS. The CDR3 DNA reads TGCGCCAGCAGTCCTGACAGGGCGAACACCGGGGAGCTGTTTTCT.

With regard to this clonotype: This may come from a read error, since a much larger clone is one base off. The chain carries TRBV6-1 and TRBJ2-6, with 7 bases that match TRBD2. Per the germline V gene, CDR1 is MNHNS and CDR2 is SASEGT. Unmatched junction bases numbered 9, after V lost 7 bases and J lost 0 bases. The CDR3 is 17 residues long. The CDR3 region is CASTRLASYSGANVLTF. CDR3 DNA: TGTGCCAGCACGAGACTAGCCTCTTACTCTGGGGCCAACGTCCTGACTTTC.

CDR3 amino acids: CASSLLAGGSTDTQYF. CDR3 DNA: TGTGCCAGCAGCTTACTAGCGGGAGGATCAACAGATACGCAGTATTTT. This sequence joins TRBV5-5 and TRBJ2-3; 12 positions agree with TRBD2. This CDR3 has 16 residues. The germline CDR1 and CDR2 sequences are SGHKS and YYEKEE (reference sequence). The V gene end was trimmed by 2 bases and the J gene end by 3 bases; junction bases not matched to a gene: 4. Full variable domain (missing parts from reference TRBV5-5 and TRBJ2-3): DAGVTQSPTHLIKTRGQQVTLRCSPISGHKSVSWYQQVLGQGPQFIFQYYEKEERGRGNFPDRFSARQFPNYSSELNVNALLLGDSALYLCASSLLAGGSTDTQYFGPGTRLTVL.

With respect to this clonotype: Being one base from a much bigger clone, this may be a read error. Written as DNA, the CDR3 is TGTGCCATCAGTGAGTCGGACAGGGGGTCGACTGAAGCTTTCTTT. Protein product: CAISESDRGSTEAFF. The V and J genes are TRBV10-3 and TRBJ1-1, with 10 bases fitting TRBD1. The CDR3 length is 15 residues. The J segment lost 5 bases and the V segment lost 0 bases, leaving 3 bases of the junction unmatched. Germline CDR1 and CDR2: ENHRY and SYGVKD.

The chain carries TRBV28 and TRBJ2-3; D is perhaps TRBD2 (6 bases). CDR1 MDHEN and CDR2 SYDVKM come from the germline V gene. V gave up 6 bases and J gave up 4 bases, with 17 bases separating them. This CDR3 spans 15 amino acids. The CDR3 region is CASRKGLSFPDTQYF. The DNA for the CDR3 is TGTGCCAGCAGGAAGGGACTGTCCTTTCCAGATACGCAGTATTTT.

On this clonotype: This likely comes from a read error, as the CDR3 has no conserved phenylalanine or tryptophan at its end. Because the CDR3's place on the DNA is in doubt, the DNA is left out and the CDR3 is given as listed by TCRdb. CDR3 protein: CANSEMGPILSV. This chain joins TRBV10-2 and TRBJ1-1; the table's D call, TRBD1, has no DNA check behind it. Germline lookup yields CDR1 WSHSY and CDR2 SAAADI. The CDR3 comprises 12 residues, both ends counted.

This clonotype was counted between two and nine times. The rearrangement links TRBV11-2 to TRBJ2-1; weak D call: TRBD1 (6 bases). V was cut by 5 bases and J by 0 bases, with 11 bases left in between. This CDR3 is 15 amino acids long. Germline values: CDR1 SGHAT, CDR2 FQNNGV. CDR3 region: CASSIDRSSYNEQFF. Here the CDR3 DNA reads TGTGCCAGCAGCATCGACAGGAGCTCCTACAATGAGCAGTTCTTC.

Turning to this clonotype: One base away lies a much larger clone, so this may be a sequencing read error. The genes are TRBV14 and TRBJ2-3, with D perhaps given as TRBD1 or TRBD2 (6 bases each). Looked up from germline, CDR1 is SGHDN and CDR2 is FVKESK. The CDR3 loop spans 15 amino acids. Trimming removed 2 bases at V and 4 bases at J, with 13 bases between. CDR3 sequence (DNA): TGTGCCAGCAGCCAACCCCAGGGGAGGTCAGATACGCAGTATTTT. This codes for CASSQPQGRSDTQYF.